The clone carrying this TCR beta chain was counted between two and nine times. The data belong to a study of blood T cell repertoires in COVID-19. In the authors' methods: It was from reference gene primer amplification that nucleated cell counts were estimated. The assay was immunoSEQ multiplex PCR, and TCRdb's table has in-frame clones only and misses some. V, J and clone size are those of that table, while D and trimming were read from the DNA. Of about 230,000 clones listed, about nine tenths are singletons. The CDR3 covers 14 residues. Per the germline V gene, CDR1 is SGHRS and CDR2 is YFSETQ. V was pared by 3 bases and J by 6 bases, with 14 bases between.

The chain carries TRBV5-1 and TRBJ2-3, with D possibly TRBD2 on 6 matching bases. Input material: PBMCs or T cells enriched from blood (not recorded which). This TCR came from a woman between 40 and 55 years old with acute COVID-19. The CDR3 bases are TGCGCCAGCAGCTCCGTAGGCGGGGTCGATACGCAGTATTTT. Its translation: CASSSVGGVDTQYF. Full variable domain (rest looked up from reference TRBV5-1 and TRBJ2-3): KAGVTQTPRYLIKTRGQQVTLSCSPISGHRSVSWYQQTPGQGLQFLFEYFSETQRNKGNFPGRFSGRQFSNSRSEMNVSTLELGDSALYLCASSSVGGVDTQYFGPGTRLTVL.